This T cell receptor (beta chain) was documented in a study of human T cells and chemical hapten exposure. Single cDNA molecules in the library carried unique molecular identifiers attached during preparation. One entry per CDR3 protein results from TCRdb running MiXCR on the RACE reads. The sample lists 65,000 to 90,000 distinct CDR3 sequences, 6.6% occurring once. Study results and limitations: It was expanded TCRs that formed significantly more large CDR3 similarity clusters than controls did. Expanded TCR counts at PT1 were positively correlated with the patch test score.

Time point described: patch test 2, 6 weeks after DPC sensitization. As to treatment: therapeutic diphenylcyclopropenone sensitization with weekly scalp DPC. Investigators collected blood before applying each patch test. This clonotype was detected many times. As yet, its antigen is unknown. This CDR3 region has 12 residues. Between the trimmed V and J ends, which lost 6 bases and 0 bases, there was a span of 7 bases. Germline values: CDR1 DFQATT, CDR2 SNEGSKA (reference sequence). The sequences come from whole blood, collected in connection with sensitization to the hapten diphenylcyclopropenone (DPC). The V and J genes are TRBV20-1 and TRBJ2-3; D ambiguous. This receptor was obtained from a woman aged 25 to 39 with alopecia areata. Some clones in this sample may be carry-over from other donors' samples. The CDR3: CSAKTSTDTQYF. The CDR3 DNA reads TGCAGTGCGAAAACTAGCACAGATACGCAGTATTTT.